The source of this T cell receptor beta chain is a study of T cells in Graves' hyperthyroidism and ophthalmopathy. Study background: The authors collected peripheral blood at initial diagnosis, before any treatment. General study points: Ophthalmopathy could be told apart from stable hyperthyroidism with a 13 V-J model. The blood repertoire included most of the expanded thyroid clonotypes above 0.001.

Amplified regions were TCR beta CDR3 sequences from RNA transcripts. The study used the HTBI primer set for a first-round RT-PCR of the TCR CDR3. TCRdb passed the multiplex PCR reads through MiXCR, listing each CDR3 protein once. The sample shows around 520,000 distinct CDR3 sequences, approximately 25% of them seen only once. Germline CDR1 is SNHLY and CDR2 is FYNNEI. Trimming left V 3 bases short and J 6 bases short, with 11 bases between. This CDR3 comprises 13 residues. Concerning this clonotype: Its antigen is unidentified.

Ophthalmopathy in the patients scored at least 3 on Clinical Activity Score and at least 4 on NOSPECS grade, lasting under 3 months. Specimen: blood. V gene TRBV2 combines with J gene TRBJ1-2; no firm D call. This TCR was sampled from a woman in her twenties or thirties with Graves' ophthalmopathy. This chain's CDR3 is CASSDSYSNGYTF. The CDR3 DNA is TGTGCCAGCAGTGACTCCTATTCAAATGGCTACACCTTC.